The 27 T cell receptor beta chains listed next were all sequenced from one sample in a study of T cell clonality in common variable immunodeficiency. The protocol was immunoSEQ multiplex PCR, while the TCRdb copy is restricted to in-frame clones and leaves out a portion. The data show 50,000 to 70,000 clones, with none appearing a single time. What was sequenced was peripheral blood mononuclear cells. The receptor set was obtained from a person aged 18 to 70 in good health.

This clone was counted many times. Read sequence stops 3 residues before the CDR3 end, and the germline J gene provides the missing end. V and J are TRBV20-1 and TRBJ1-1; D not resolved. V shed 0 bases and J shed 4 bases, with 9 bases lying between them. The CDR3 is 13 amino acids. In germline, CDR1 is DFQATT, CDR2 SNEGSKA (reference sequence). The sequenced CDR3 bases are TGCAGTGCTAGAGATAGGGTGGGCACTGAA. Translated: CSARDRVGTE. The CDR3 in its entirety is CSARDRVGTEAFF.

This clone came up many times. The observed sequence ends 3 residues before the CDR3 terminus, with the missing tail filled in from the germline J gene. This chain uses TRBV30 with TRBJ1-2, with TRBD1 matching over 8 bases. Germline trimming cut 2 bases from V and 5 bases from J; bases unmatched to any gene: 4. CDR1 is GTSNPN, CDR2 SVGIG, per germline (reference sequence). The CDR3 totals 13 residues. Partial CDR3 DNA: TGTGCCTGGAGTCGGGACAGGAGTTATGGC. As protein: CAWSRDRSYG. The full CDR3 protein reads CAWSRDRSYGYTF.

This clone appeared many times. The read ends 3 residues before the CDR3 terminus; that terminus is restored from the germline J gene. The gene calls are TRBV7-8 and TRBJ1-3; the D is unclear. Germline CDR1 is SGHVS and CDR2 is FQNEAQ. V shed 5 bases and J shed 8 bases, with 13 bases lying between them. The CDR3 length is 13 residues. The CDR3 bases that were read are TGTGCCAGCAGCCACGGTAACCTGGACACC. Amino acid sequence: CASSHGNLDT. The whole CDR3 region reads CASSHGNLDTIYF.

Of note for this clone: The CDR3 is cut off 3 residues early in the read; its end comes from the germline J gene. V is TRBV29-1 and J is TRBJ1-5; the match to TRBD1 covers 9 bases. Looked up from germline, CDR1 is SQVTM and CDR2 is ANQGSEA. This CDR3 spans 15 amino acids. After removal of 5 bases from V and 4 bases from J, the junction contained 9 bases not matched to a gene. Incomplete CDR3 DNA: TGCAGCGTTAGTTTCGGGACAGGGCCGAATCAGCCC. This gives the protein CSVSFGTGPNQP. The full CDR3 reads CSVSFGTGPNQPQHF. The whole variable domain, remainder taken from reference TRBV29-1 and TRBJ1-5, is SAVISQKPSRDICQRGTSLTIQCQVDSQVTMMFWYRQQPGQSLTLIATANQGSEATYESGFVIDKFPISRPNLTFSTLTVSNMSPEDSSIYLCSVSFGTGPNQPQHFGDGTRLSIL.

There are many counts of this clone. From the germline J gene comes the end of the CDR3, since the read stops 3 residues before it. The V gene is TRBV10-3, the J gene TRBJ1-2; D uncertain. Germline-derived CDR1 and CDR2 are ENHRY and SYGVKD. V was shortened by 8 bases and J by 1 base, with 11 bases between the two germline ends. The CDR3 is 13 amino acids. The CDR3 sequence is CAILTENNYGYTF. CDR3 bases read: TGTGCCATCCTTACAGAAAATAACTATGGC.

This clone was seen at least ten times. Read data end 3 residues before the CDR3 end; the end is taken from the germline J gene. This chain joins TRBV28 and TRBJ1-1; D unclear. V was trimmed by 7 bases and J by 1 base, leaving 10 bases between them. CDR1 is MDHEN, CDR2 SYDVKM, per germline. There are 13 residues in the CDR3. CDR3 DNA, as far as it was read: TGTGCCAGCAAGTCAGAGGCGAACACTGAA. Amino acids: CASKSEANTE. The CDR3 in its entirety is CASKSEANTEAFF.

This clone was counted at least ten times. The DNA read from the CDR3 is TGCAGCGTTGAAGATCCGACAGGGGCATCACCG. Translation gives CSVEDPTGASP. The whole CDR3 region reads CSVEDPTGASPLFF. V usage is TRBV29-1 and J usage is TRBJ2-2; 8 bases are shared with TRBD1. The observed sequence ends 3 residues before the CDR3 terminus, with the missing tail filled in from the germline J gene. The CDR3 runs 14 residues. Germline V gene data show CDR1 as SQVTM and CDR2 as ANQGSEA.

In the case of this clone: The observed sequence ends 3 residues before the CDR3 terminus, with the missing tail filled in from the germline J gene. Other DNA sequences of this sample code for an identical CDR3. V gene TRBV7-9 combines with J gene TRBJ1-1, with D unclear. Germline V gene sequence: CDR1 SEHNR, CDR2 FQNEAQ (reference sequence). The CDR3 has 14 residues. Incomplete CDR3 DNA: TGTGCCAGCAGATCTAGCTCAGTTAACGGGGAA. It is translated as CASRSSSVNGE. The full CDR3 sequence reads CASRSSSVNGEAFF.

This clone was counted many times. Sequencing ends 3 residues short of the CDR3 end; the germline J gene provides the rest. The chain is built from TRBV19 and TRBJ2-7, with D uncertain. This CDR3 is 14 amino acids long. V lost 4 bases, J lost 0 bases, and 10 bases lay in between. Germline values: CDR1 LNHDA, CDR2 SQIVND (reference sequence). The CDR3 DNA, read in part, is TGTGCCAGTAGTACTGCGGTTGTCTCCTACGAG. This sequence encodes CASSTAVVSYE. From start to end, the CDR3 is CASSTAVVSYEQYF.

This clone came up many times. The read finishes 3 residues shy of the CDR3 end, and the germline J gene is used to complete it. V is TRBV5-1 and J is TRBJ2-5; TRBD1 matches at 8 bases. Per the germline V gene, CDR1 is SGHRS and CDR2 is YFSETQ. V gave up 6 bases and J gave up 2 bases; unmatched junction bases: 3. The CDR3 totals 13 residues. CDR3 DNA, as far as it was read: TGCGCCAGCACTAGGACAGGGCAAGAGACC. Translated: CASTRTGQET. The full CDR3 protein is CASTRTGQETQYF.

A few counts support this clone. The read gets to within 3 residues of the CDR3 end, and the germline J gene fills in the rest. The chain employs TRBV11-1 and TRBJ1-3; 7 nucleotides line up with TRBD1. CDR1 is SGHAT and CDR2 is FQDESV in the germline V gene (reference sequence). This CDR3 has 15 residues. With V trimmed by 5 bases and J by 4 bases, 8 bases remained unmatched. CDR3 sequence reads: CASSRDSQSGNTIYF. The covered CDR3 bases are TGTGCCAGCAGCCGGGACAGTCAAAGCGGAAACACC.

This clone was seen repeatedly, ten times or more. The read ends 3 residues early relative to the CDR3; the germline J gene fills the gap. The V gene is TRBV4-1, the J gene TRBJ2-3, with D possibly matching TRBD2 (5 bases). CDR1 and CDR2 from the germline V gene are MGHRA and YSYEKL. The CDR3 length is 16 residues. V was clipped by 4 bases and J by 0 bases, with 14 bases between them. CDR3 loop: CASSLTPGVSTDTQYF. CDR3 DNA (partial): TGCGCCAGCAGCCTGACCCCCGGGGTCAGCACAGATACG.

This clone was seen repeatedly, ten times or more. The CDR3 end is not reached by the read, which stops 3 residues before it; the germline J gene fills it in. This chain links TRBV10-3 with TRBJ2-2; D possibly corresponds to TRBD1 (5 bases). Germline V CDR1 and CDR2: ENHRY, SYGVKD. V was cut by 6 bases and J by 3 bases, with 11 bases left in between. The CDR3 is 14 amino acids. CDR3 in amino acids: CAISPQGDTGELFF. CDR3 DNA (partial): TGTGCCATCAGCCCCCAGGGCGACACCGGGGAG.

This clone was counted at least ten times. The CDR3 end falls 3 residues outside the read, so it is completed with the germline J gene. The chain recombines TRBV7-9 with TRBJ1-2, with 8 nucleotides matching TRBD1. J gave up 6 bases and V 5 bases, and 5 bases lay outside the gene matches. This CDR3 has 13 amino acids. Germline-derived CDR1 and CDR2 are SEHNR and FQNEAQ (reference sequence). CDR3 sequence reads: CASSADRGHGYTF. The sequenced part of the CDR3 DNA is TGTGCCAGCAGCGCTGACAGGGGCCATGGC.

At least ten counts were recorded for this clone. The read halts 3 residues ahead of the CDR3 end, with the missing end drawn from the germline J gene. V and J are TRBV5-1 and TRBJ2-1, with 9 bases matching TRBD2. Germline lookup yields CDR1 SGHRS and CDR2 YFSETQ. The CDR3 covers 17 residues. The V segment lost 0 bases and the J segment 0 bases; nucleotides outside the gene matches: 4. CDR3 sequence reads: CASSLEGSGSSYNEQFF. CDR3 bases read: TGCGCCAGCAGCTTGGAGGGTAGCGGGAGCTCCTACAATGAG.

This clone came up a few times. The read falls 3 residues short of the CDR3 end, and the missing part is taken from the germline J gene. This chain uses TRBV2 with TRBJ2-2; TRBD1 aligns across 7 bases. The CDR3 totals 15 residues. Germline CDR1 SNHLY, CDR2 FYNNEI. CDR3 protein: CASSERRTGNEKLFF. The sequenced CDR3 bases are TGTGCCAGCAGTGAAAGGAGGACAGGCAATGAAAAG.

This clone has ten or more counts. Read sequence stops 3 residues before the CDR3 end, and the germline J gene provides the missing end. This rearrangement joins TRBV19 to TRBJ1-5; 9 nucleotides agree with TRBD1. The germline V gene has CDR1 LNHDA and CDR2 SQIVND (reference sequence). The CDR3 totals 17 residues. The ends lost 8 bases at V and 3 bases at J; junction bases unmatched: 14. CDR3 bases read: TGTGCCAGTCGCGAAAAGGACAGGGGAGATCTCAATCAGCCC. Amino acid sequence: CASREKDRGDLNQP. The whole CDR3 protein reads CASREKDRGDLNQPQHF. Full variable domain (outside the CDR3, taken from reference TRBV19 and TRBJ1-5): DGGITQSPKYLFRKEGQNVTLSCEQNLNHDAMYWYRQDPGQGLRLIYYSQIVNDFQKGDIAEGYSVSREKKESFPLTVTSAQKNPTAFYLCASREKDRGDLNQPQHFGDGTRLSIL.

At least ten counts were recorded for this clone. The part of the CDR3 DNA that was read is TGCAGTGCTAGTTACAGGAGGGCGGATACG. As protein: CSASYRRADT. The whole CDR3 protein reads CSASYRRADTQYF. The rearrangement uses TRBV20-1 and TRBJ2-3, with D tentatively TRBD2 (6 bases). The read halts 3 residues ahead of the CDR3 end, with the missing end drawn from the germline J gene. This CDR3 is 13 amino acids long. Trimming removed 3 bases at V and 6 bases at J, with 13 bases between. Per germline, CDR1 DFQATT and CDR2 SNEGSKA (reference sequence).

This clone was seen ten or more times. The sequenced part of the CDR3 DNA is TGTGCCAGCACCATCACTATGACAGGGATTGAG. As protein: CASTITMTGIE. In full, the CDR3 reads CASTITMTGIEQFF. This chain joins TRBV6-2 or TRBV6-3 and TRBJ2-1; 7 positions agree with TRBD1. The read comes to an end 3 residues before the CDR3 does, leaving the germline J gene to fill in the end. Trimming at V came to 7 bases and at J to 9 bases, leaving 12 bases not matched to a gene. The CDR3 spans 14 residues. Germline V gene lookup returns CDR1 MNHEY and CDR2 SVGEGT.

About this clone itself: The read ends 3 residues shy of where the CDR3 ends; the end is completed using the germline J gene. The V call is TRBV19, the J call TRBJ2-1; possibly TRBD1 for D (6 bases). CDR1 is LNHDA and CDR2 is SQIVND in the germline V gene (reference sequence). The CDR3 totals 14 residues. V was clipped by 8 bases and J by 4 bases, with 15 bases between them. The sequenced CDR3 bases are TGTGCCAGTGGGACACTCCTAGAATACAATGAG. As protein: CASGTLLEYNE. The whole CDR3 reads CASGTLLEYNEQFF.

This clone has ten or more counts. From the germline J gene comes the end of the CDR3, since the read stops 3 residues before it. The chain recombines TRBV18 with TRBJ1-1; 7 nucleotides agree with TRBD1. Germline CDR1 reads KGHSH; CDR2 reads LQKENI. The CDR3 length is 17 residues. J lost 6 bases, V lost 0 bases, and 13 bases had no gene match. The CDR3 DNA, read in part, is TGTGCCAGCTCACCACCGAAGGTCCTAGCAGGGGGATCTGAA. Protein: CASSPPKVLAGGSE. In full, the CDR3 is CASSPPKVLAGGSEAFF.

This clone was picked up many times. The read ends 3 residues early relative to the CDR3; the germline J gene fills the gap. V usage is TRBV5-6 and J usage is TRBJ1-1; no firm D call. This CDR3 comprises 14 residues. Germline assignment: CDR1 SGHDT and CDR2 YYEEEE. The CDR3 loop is CASSLVSGNGEAFF. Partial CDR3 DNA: TGTGCCAGCAGCTTGGTCTCAGGTAACGGCGAA.

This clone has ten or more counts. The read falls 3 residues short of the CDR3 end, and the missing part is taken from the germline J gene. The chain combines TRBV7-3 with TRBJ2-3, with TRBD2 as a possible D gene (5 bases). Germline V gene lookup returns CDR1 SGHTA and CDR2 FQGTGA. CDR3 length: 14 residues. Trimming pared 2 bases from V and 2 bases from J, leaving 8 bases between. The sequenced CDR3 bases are TGTGCCAGCAGCTTAGACGGACTCACAGATACG. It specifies CASSLDGLTDT. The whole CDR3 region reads CASSLDGLTDTQYF. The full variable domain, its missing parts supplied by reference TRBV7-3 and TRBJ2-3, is GAGVSQTPSNKVTEKGKYVELRCDPISGHTALYWYRQSLGQGPEFLIYFQGTGAADDSGLPNDRFFAVRPEGSVSTLKIQRTERGDSAVYLCASSLDGLTDTQYFGPGTRLTVL.

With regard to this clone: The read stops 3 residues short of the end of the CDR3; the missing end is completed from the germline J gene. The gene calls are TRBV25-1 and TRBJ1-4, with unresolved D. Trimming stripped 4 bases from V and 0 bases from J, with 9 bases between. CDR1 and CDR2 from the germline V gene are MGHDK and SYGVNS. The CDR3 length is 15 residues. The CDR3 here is CASSAQSATNEKLFF. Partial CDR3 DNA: TGTGCCAGCAGTGCCCAGAGTGCAACTAATGAAAAA.

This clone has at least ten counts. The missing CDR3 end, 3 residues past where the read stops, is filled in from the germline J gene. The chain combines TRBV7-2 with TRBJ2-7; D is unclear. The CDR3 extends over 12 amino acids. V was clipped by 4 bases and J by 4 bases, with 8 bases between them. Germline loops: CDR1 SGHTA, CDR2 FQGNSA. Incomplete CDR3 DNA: TGTGCCAGCAGCTCCTCACAATACGAG. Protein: CASSSSQYE. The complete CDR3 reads CASSSSQYEQYF.

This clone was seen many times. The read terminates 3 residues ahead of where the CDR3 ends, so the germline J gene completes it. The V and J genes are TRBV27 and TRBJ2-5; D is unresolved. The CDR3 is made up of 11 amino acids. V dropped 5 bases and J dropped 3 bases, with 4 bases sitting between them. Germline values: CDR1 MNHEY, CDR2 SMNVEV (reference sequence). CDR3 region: CASSPEETQYF. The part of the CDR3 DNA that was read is TGTGCCAGCAGTCCAGAAGAGACC.

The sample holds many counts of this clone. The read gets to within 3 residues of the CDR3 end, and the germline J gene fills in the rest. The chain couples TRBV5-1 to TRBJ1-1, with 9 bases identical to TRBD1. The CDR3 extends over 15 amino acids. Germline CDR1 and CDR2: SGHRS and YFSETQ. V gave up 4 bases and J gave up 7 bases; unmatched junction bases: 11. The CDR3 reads CASSPAGQGFSEAFF. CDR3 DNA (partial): TGCGCCAGCAGCCCGGCTGGACAGGGGTTTAGTGAA.